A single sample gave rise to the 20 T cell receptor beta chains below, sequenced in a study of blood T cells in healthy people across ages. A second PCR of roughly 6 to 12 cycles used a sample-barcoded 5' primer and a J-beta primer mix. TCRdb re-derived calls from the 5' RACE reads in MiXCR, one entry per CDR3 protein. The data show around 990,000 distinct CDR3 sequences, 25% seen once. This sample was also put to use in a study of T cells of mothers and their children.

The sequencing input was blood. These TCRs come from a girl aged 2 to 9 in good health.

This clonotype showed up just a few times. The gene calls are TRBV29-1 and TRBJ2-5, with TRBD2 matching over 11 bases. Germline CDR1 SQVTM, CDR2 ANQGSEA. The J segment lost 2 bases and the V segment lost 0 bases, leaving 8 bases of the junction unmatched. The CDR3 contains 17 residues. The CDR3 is CSVEDLQLAGDQETQYF. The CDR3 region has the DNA TGCAGCGTTGAAGATCTTCAACTAGCGGGGGATCAAGAGACCCAGTACTTC. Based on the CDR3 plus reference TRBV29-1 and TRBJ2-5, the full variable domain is SAVISQKPSRDICQRGTSLTIQCQVDSQVTMMFWYRQQPGQSLTLIATANQGSEATYESGFVIDKFPISRPNLTFSTLTVSNMSPEDSSIYLCSVEDLQLAGDQETQYFGPGTRLLVL.

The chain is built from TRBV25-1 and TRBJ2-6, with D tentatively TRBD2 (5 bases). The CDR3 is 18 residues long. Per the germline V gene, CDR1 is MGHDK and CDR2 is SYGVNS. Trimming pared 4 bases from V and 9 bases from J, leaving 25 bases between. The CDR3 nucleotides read TGTGCCAGCAGTGGAGGCCGATATGGAGGTACTTACTTCAACGTCCTGACTTTC. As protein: CASSGGRYGGTYFNVLTF.

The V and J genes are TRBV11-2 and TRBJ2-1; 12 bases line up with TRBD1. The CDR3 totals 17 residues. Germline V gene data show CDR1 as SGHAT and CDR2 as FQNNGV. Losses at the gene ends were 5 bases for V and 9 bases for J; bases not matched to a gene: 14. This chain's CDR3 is CASSPGTGGGLRSEQFF. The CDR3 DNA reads TGTGCCAGCAGCCCCGGGACAGGGGGCGGCCTCCGCAGTGAGCAGTTCTTC. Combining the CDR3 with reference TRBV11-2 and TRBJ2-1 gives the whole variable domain EAGVAQSPRYKIIEKRQSVAFWCNPISGHATLYWYQQILGQGPKLLIQFQNNGVVDDSQLPKDRFSAERLKGVDSTLKIQPAKLEDSAVYLCASSPGTGGGLRSEQFFGPGTRLTVL.

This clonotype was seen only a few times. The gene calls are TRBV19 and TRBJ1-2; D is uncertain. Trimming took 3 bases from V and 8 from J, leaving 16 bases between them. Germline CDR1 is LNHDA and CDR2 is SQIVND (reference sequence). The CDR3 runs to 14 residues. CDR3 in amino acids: CASSMTADLRGYTF. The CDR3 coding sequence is TGTGCCAGTAGTATGACCGCCGACCTGAGGGGCTACACCTTC.

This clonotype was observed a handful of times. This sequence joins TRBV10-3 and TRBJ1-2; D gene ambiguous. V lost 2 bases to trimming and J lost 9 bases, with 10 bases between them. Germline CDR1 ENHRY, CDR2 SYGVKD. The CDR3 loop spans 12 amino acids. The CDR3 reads CAISEGSGSYTF. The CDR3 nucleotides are TGTGCCATCAGTGAGGGGAGCGGCAGCTACACCTTC.

The CDR3 DNA reads as TGTGCCAGCAGCTTATTGCGGGGATCCACCGGGGAGCTGTTTTTT. Amino acids: CASSLLRGSTGELFF. The rearrangement links TRBV11-2 to TRBJ2-2, with D tentatively TRBD2 (6 bases). This CDR3 is 15 amino acids long. V lost 2 bases, J lost 4 bases, and 11 bases lay in between. Germline V gene sequence: CDR1 SGHAT, CDR2 FQNNGV.

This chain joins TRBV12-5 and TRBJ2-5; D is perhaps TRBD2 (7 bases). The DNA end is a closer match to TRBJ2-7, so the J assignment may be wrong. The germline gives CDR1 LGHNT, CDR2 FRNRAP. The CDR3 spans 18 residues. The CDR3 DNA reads TGTGCTAGTGGTTTGGTGGCCCAAATGAGGGGGGGAGGGTACGAGCAGTACTTC. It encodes CASGLVAQMRGGGYEQYF.

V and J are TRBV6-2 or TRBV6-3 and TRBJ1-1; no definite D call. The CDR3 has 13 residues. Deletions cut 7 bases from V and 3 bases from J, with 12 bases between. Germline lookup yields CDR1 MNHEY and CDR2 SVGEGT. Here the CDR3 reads CASIQGSDTEAFF. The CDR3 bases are TGTGCCAGCATCCAAGGCAGTGACACTGAAGCTTTCTTT.

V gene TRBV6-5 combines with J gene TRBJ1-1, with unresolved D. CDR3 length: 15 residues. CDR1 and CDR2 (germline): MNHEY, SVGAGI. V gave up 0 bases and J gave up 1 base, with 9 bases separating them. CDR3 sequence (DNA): TGTGCCAGCAGTTACTCGAATGCAGGGAACACTGAAGCTTTCTTT. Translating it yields CASSYSNAGNTEAFF.

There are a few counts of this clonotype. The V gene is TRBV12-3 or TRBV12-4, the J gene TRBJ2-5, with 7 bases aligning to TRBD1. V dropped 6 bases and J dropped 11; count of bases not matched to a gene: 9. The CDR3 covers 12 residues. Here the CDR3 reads CASRDRQGEQYF. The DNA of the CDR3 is TGTGCCAGCAGGGACCGACAGGGAGAGCAGTACTTC.

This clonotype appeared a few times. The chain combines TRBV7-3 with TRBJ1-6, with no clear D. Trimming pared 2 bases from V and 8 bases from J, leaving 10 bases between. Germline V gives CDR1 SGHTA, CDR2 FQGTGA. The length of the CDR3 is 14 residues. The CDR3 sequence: CASSLRARDSPLHF. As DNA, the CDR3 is TGTGCCAGCAGCTTACGGGCAAGGGATTCACCCCTCCACTTT.

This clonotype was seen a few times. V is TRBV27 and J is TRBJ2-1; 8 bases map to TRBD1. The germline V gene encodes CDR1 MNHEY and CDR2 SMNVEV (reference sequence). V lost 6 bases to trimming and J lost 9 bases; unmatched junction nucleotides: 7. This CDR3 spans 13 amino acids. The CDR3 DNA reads TGTGCCAGCAGGCCTCTCACAGGGGGTGAGCAGTTCTTC. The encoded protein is CASRPLTGGEQFF.

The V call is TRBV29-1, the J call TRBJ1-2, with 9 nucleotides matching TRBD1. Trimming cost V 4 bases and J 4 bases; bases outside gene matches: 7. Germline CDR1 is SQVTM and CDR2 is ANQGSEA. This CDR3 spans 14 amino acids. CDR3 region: CSVVTGGPAYGYTF. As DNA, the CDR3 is TGCAGCGTTGTAACAGGGGGCCCGGCCTATGGCTACACCTTC.

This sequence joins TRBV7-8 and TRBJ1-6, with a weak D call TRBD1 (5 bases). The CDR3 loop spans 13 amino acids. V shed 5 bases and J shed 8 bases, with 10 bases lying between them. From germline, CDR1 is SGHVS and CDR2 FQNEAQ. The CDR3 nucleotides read TGTGCCAGCAGCCCGGACAAGTATTCACCCCTCCACTTT. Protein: CASSPDKYSPLHF.

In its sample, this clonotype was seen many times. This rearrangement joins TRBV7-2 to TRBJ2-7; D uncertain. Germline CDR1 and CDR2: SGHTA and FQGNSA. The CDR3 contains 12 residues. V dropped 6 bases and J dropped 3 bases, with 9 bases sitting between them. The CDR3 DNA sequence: TGTGCCAGCAGTTTTTTGGGCTACGAGCAGTACTTC. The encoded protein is CASSFLGYEQYF.

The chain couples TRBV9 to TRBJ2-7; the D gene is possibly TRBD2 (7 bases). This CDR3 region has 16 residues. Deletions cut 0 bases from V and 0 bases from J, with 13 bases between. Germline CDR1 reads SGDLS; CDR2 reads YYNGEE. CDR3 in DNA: TGTGCCAGCAGCGTAGATGGGGGGGGGCCCTCCTACGAGCAGTACTTC. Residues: CASSVDGGGPSYEQYF.

The CDR3 DNA follows: TGTGCCAGCAGCCAAGATCCGGGCCAAGGGGACGGGGCCAACGTCCTGACTTTC. This translates into CASSQDPGQGDGANVLTF. This chain connects TRBV3-1 to TRBJ2-6; D is possibly TRBD1 or TRBD2 (5 bases each). This CDR3 is 18 amino acids long. Germline values: CDR1 LGHDT, CDR2 YNNKEL (reference sequence). Trimming cost V 0 bases and J 4 bases, with 16 bases left between them.

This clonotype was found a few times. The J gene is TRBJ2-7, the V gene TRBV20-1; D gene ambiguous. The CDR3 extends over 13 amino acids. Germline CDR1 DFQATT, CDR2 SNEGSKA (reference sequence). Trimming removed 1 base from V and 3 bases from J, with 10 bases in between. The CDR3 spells CSARGTGNYEQYF. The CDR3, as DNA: TGCAGTGCTAGAGGTACTGGAAACTACGAGCAGTACTTC.

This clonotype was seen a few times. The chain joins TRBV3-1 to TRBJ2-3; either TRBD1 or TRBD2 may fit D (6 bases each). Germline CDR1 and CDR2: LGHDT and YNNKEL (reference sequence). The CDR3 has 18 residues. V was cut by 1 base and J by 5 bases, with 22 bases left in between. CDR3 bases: TGTGCCAGCAGCCAAGGGGAGGACAGCGGCTACCGGATAGATACGCAGTATTTT. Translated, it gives CASSQGEDSGYRIDTQYF.

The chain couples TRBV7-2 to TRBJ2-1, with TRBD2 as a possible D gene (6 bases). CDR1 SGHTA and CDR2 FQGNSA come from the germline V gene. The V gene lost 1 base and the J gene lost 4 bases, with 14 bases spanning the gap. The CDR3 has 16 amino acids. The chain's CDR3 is CASSLDLGGFYNEQFF. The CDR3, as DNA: TGTGCCAGCAGCTTAGACCTCGGGGGATTTTACAATGAGCAGTTCTTC. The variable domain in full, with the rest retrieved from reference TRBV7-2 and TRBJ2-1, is GAGVSQSPSNKVTEKGKDVELRCDPISGHTALYWYRQSLGQGLEFLIYFQGNSAPDKSGLPSDRFSAERTGGSVSTLTIQRTQQEDSAVYLCASSLDLGGFYNEQFFGPGTRLTVL.